What follows describes a single TCR beta chain. The antigen is not known. Unique molecular identifiers were incorporated into the prepared TCRbeta library. TCRdb re-called the PCR reads with MiXCR, one entry per CDR3 protein. Counted here are 700,000 to 950,000 distinct CDR3 sequences, roughly 15% occurring once; the ten biggest clones make up 5%. This sample stems from a study of T-cell reconstitution after alpha-beta-depleted transplantation in children. Regarding the study as a whole: T-cell counts and diversity at one year following transplant were attributed mainly to newly produced T cells. Recipient T cells and thymic progenitors that survived gave rise to the high TCRbeta diversity observed at day 60 in some patients.

Trimming took 6 bases from V and 1 from J, leaving 11 bases between them. Germline loops: CDR1 SGHRS, CDR2 YFSETQ. The CDR3 is 15 amino acids. The gene calls are TRBV5-1 and TRBJ2-6; D is perhaps TRBD1 (6 bases). The receptor's source is a male patient under 18 who had a stem cell transplant for acute lymphoblastic leukemia, so the T cells may come from the graft donor. Sequenced here: PBMCs, mostly from graft donor cells, sampled 360 days after TCRalphabeta/CD19-depleted stem cell transplant. CDR3 region: CASKAGVSGANVLTF. The CDR3 coding sequence is TGCGCCAGCAAGGCAGGGGTATCTGGGGCCAACGTCCTGACTTTC. Combining the CDR3 with reference TRBV5-1 and TRBJ2-6 gives the whole variable domain KAGVTQTPRYLIKTRGQQVTLSCSPISGHRSVSWYQQTPGQGLQFLFEYFSETQRNKGNFPGRFSGRQFSNSRSEMNVSTLELGDSALYLCASKAGVSGANVLTFGAGSRLTVL.